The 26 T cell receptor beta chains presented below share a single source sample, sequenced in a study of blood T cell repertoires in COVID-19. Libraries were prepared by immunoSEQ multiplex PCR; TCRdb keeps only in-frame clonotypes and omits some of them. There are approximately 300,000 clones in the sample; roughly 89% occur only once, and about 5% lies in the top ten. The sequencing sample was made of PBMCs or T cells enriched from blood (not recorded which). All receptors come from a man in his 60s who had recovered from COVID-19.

CDR3: CASSPEGLGIHEQYF. DNA of the CDR3: TGTGCCAGCAGTCCCGAGGGACTAGGCATCCACGAGCAGTACTTC. The gene calls are TRBV6-6 and TRBJ2-7; the match to TRBD2 covers 8 bases. The trim removed 5 bases at V and 5 bases at J, leaving 11 bases unmatched. This CDR3 has 15 residues. From germline, CDR1 is MNHNY and CDR2 SVGAGI (reference sequence).

The CDR3 here is CASSQGAQSNQPQHF. The CDR3 DNA reads TGCGCCAGCAGTCAGGGGGCCCAGAGCAATCAGCCCCAGCATTTT. The V call is TRBV5-1, the J call TRBJ1-5, with 8 positions matching TRBD1. Trimming cost V 5 bases and J 1 base; bases outside gene matches: 5. In germline, CDR1 is SGHRS, CDR2 YFSETQ. CDR3 length: 15 amino acids.

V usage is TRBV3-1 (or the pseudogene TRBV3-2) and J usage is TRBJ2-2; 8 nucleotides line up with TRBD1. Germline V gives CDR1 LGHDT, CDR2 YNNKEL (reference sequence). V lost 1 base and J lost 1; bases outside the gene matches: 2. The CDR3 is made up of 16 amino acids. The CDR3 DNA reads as TGTGCCAGCAGCCAAGCAGGGGGCGTGAACACCGGGGAGCTGTTTTTT. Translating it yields CASSQAGGVNTGELFF.

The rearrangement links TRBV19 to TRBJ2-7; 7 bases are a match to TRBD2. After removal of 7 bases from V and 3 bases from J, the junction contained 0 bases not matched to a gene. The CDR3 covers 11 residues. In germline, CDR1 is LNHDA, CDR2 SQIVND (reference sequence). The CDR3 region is CASTSGYEQYF. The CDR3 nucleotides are TGTGCCAGTACTAGCGGCTACGAGCAGTACTTC.

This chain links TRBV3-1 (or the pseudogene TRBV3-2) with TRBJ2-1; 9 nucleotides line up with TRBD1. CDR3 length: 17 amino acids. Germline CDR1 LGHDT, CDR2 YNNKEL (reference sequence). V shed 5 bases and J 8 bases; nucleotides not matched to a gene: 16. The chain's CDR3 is CASSSFPGTGYGDEQFF. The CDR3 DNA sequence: TGTGCCAGCAGCTCATTCCCTGGGACAGGGTACGGTGATGAGCAGTTCTTC.

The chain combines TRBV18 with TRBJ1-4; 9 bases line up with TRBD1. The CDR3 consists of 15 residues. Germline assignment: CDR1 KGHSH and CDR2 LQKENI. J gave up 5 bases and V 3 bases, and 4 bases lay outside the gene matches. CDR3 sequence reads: CASSPRQGENEKLFF. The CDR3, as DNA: TGTGCCAGCTCACCGCGACAGGGGGAGAATGAAAAACTGTTTTTT.

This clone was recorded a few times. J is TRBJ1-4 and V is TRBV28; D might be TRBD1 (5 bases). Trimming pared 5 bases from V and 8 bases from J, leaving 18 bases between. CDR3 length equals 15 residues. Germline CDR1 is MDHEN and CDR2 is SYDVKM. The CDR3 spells CASSLRGRVEEKLFF. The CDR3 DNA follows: TGTGCCAGCAGTCTTAGAGGCAGGGTCGAGGAAAAACTGTTTTTT.

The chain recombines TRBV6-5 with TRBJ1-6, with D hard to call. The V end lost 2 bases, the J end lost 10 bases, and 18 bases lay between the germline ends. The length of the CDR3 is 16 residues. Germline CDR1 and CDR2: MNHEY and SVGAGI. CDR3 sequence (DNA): TGTGCCAGCAGTTACGAGACACCGAAATCGGGATCACCCCTCCACTTT. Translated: CASSYETPKSGSPLHF.

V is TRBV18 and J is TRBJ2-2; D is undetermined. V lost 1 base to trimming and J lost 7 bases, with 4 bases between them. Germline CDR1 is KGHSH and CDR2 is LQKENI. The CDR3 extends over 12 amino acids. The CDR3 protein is CASSPLVGELFF. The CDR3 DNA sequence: TGTGCCAGCTCACCACTCGTCGGGGAGCTGTTTTTT.

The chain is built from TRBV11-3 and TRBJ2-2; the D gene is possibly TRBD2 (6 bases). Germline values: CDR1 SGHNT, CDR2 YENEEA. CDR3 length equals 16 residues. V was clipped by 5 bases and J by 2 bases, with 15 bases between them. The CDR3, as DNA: TGTGCCAGCAGCCCACGCCTGACTAGAAACACCGGGGAGCTGTTTTTT. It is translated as CASSPRLTRNTGELFF.

The CDR3 DNA is TGTGCCAGCAGTGTAACGTCAAGCGGGGCCGGGGAGCTGTTTTTT. It codes for CASSVTSSGAGELFF. This chain links TRBV27 with TRBJ2-2; 7 bases fit TRBD2. The CDR3 has 15 amino acids. Trimming at V came to 5 bases and at J to 6 bases, leaving 9 bases not matched to a gene. Germline V gene sequence: CDR1 MNHEY, CDR2 SMNVEV (reference sequence).

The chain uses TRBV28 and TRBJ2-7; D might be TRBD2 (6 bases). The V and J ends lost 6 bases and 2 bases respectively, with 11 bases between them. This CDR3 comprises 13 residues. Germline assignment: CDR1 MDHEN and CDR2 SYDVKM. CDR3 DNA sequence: TGTGCCAGCAGCGGCGGGGTCCCCTACGAGCAGTACTTC. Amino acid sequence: CASSGGVPYEQYF.

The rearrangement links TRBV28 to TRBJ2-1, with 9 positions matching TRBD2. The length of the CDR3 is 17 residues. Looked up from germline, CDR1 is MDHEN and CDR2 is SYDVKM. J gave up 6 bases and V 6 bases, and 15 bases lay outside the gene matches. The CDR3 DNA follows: TGTGCCAGCAGGGGGGTTGGTAGCGGGAGAAGAGGCAATGAGCAGTTCTTC. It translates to CASRGVGSGRRGNEQFF. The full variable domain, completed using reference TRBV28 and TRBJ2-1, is DVKVTQSSRYLVKRTGEKVFLECVQDMDHENMFWYRQDPGLGLRLIYFSYDVKMKEKGDIPEGYSVSREKKERFSLILESASTNQTSMYLCASRGVGSGRRGNEQFFGPGTRLTVL.

The DNA of the CDR3 is TGTGCCAGCAGCTTACCGATTGGGGCGGGAGAAGGAGGCAATGAGCAGTTCTTC. Translation gives CASSLPIGAGEGGNEQFF. The chain couples TRBV5-4 to TRBJ2-1, with 7 positions matching TRBD2. The V and J ends lost 2 bases and 6 bases, in that order; junction bases with no gene match: 17. Germline V gene data show CDR1 as SGHNT and CDR2 as YYREEE (reference sequence). The CDR3 contains 18 residues. The full variable domain, rest sourced from reference TRBV5-4 and TRBJ2-1, is ETGVTQSPTHLIKTRGQQVTLRCSSQSGHNTVSWYQQALGQGPQFIFQYYREEENGRGNFPPRFSGLQFPNYSSELNVNALELDDSALYLCASSLPIGAGEGGNEQFFGPGTRLTVL.

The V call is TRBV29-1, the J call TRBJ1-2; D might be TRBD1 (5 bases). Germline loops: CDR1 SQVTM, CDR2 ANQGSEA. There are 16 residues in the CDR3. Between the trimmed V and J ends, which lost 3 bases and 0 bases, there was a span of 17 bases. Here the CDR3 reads CSVDTGGGESNYGYTF. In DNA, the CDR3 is TGCAGCGTTGATACAGGCGGCGGTGAGTCTAACTATGGCTACACCTTC.

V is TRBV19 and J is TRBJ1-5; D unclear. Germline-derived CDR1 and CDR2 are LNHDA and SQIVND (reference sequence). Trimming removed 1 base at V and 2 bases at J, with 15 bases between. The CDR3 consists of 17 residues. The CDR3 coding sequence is TGTGCCAGTAGTATAGTTCCCAAATCCACTCGCAATCAGCCCCAGCATTTT. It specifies CASSIVPKSTRNQPQHF. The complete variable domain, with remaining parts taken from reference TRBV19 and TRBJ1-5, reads DGGITQSPKYLFRKEGQNVTLSCEQNLNHDAMYWYRQDPGQGLRLIYYSQIVNDFQKGDIAEGYSVSREKKESFPLTVTSAQKNPTAFYLCASSIVPKSTRNQPQHFGDGTRLSIL.

The CDR3 DNA follows: TGTGCCAGCCGACAGGGTGCGGAGACCCAGTACTTC. Translated, it gives CASRQGAETQYF. The rearrangement links TRBV19 to TRBJ2-5, with 7 bases fitting TRBD1. Per germline, CDR1 LNHDA and CDR2 SQIVND (reference sequence). The V gene end was trimmed by 9 bases and the J gene end by 5 bases; junction bases not matched to a gene: 6. This CDR3 region has 12 residues.

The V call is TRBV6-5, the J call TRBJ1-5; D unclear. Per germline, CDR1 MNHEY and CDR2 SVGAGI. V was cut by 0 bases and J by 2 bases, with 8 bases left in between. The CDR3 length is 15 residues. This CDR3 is CASSYSNRGNQPQHF. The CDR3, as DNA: TGTGCCAGCAGTTACTCGAATCGGGGCAATCAGCCCCAGCATTTT.

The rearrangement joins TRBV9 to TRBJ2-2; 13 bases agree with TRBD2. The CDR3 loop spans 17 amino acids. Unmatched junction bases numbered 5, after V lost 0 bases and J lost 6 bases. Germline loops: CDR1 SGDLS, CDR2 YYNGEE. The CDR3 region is CASSVVGLAGVAGELFF. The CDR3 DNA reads TGTGCCAGCAGCGTAGTTGGACTAGCGGGAGTGGCCGGGGAGCTGTTTTTT.

The CDR3 loop is CASSVVVRFSYNEQFF. The CDR3 DNA reads as TGTGCCAGCAGCGTAGTAGTTCGTTTCTCCTACAATGAGCAGTTCTTC. This chain uses TRBV9 with TRBJ2-1, with D unclear. This CDR3 region has 16 residues. Trimming shortened V by 0 bases and J by 0 bases, and 10 bases separated the two germline ends. The V gene's germline CDR1 is SGDLS and CDR2 YYNGEE.

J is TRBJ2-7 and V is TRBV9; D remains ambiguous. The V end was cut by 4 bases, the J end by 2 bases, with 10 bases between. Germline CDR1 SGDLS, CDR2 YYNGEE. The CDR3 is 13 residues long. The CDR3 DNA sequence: TGTGCCAGCAGCCCACAAGGAGCCTACGAGCAGTACTTC. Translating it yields CASSPQGAYEQYF.

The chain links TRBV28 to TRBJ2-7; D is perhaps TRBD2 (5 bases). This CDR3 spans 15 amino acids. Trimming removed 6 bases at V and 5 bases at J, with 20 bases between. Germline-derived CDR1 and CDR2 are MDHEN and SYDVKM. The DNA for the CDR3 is TGTGCCAGCAGGGGCGCGGGTAGCACAAGGGACGAGCAGTACTTC. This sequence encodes CASRGAGSTRDEQYF.

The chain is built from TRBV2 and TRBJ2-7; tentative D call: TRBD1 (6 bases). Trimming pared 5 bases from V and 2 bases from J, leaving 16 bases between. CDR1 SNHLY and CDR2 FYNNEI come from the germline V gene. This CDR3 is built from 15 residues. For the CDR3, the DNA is TGTGCCAGCAGTCCCGAAACAGGGCGAACCTACGAGCAGTACTTC. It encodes CASSPETGRTYEQYF.

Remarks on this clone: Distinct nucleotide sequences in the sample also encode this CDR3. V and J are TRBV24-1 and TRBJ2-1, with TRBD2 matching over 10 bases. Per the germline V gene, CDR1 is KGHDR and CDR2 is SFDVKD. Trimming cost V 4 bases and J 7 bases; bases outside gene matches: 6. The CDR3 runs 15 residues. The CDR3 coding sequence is TGTGCCACCAGTGACCCCAGACTAGCGGGTAATGAGCAGTTCTTC. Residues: CATSDPRLAGNEQFF.

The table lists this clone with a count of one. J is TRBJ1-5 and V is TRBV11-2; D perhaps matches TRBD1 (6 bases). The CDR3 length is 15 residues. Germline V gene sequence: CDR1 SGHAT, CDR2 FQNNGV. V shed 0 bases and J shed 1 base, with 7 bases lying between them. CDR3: CASSLEQGSNQPQHF. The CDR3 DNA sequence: TGTGCCAGCAGCTTAGAACAGGGAAGCAATCAGCCCCAGCATTTT.

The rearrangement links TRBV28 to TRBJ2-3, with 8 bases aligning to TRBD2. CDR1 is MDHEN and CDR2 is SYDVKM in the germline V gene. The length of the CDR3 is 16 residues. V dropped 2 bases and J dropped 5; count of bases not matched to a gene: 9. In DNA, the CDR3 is TGTGCCAGCAGTTTAAGGAGCGGGAGTTATCAAGATACGCAGTATTTT. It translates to CASSLRSGSYQDTQYF.